These 28 T cell receptor beta chains originate from one sample sequenced in a study of radiotherapy plus CTLA-4 blockade in lung cancer (dated 2018 in TCRdb). Library generation was performed with the immunoSEQ multiplex PCR assay. TCRdb carries this immuneACCESS record with in-frame sequences only. Its versions omit some clonotypes, under half of them owing to an unresolved V gene in the studies checked, with the rest unexplained. The sample has tens of thousands of clones on record, around 80% of them singletons. The ten most abundant clones make up approximately 0.8% of the sample. Sequencing was performed on peripheral blood, taken from a patient treated with radiotherapy plus ipilimumab. The receptors originated from a human donor with non-small cell lung cancer who had stable disease on radiotherapy plus ipilimumab.

The chain links TRBV11-3 to TRBJ2-7, with 9 bases identical to TRBD1. Germline lookup yields CDR1 SGHNT and CDR2 YENEEA. The CDR3 extends over 15 amino acids. Losses at the gene ends were 1 base for V and 6 bases for J; bases not matched to a gene: 7. CDR3 DNA sequence: TGTGCCAGCAGCTTAGGGAACCCGACAGGGGGCGAGCAGTACTTC. Its translation: CASSLGNPTGGEQYF.

The chain joins TRBV23-1 to TRBJ2-7; TRBD1 aligns across 9 bases. TRBV23-1 is an open reading frame, and its role is uncertain. This CDR3 region has 13 residues. The ends lost 10 bases at V and 2 bases at J; junction bases unmatched: 6. CDR3 residues: CATIHRGPYEQYF. The DNA of the CDR3 is TGCGCCACCATCCACAGGGGGCCCTACGAGCAGTACTTC.

This sequence joins TRBV5-4 and TRBJ1-6; TRBD1 agrees at 7 bases. V lost 6 bases to trimming and J lost 7 bases; unmatched junction nucleotides: 16. Germline CDR1 reads SGHNT; CDR2 reads YYREEE (reference sequence). The CDR3 runs to 17 residues. Written as DNA, the CDR3 is TGTGCCAGCACCATGGGTGGAGGGGGCGCGACGAATTCACCCCTCCACTTT. Protein sequence: CASTMGGGGATNSPLHF.

This rearrangement joins TRBV9 to TRBJ2-3; tentative D call: TRBD2 (5 bases). CDR3 length: 18 amino acids. Germline lookup yields CDR1 SGDLS and CDR2 YYNGEE. The ends were cut back, 4 bases at V and 0 bases at J, with 21 bases in the middle. The DNA of the CDR3 is TGTGCCAGCAGCCCCGCCGGCTTACTAGTCATTAGCACAGATACGCAGTATTTT. It yields the protein CASSPAGLLVISTDTQYF.

The chain recombines TRBV6-5 with TRBJ2-4; TRBD2 might be the D (6 bases). CDR3 length: 15 amino acids. CDR1 and CDR2 (germline): MNHEY, SVGAGI. Trimming stripped 0 bases from V and 9 bases from J, with 15 bases between. CDR3 region: CASSYSEGLSGIQYF. In DNA, the CDR3 is TGTGCCAGCAGTTACTCGGAGGGCCTTTCCGGCATTCAGTACTTC.

V gene TRBV11-2 combines with J gene TRBJ2-7; D is ambiguous. CDR1 is SGHAT, CDR2 FQNNGV, per germline. Trimming took 1 base from V and 0 from J, leaving 10 bases between them. The CDR3 has 15 amino acids. CDR3 DNA: TGTGCCAGCAGCTTAGTAAGGGATCCCTCCTACGAGCAGTACTTC. It encodes CASSLVRDPSYEQYF.

The J gene is TRBJ1-5, the V gene TRBV10-1; weak D call: TRBD1 (5 bases). V shed 4 bases and J shed 7 bases, with 11 bases lying between them. Looked up from germline, CDR1 is WNHNN and CDR2 is SYGVQD (reference sequence). CDR3 size: 13 residues. CDR3 sequence reads: CASSAGRAQPQHF. CDR3 DNA sequence: TGCGCCAGCAGTGCTGGCAGGGCCCAGCCCCAGCATTTT.

This sequence joins TRBV28 and TRBJ1-1; 7 bases fit TRBD1. This CDR3 is 13 amino acids long. Per the germline V gene, CDR1 is MDHEN and CDR2 is SYDVKM. V shed 3 bases and J 8 bases; nucleotides not matched to a gene: 6. In DNA, the CDR3 is TGTGCCAGCAGTTTTCTTTTACAGGGGGAAGCTTTCTTT. It is translated as CASSFLLQGEAFF.

This sequence joins TRBV19 and TRBJ2-1, with 8 bases lining up with TRBD2. The length of the CDR3 is 17 residues. The germline V gene has CDR1 LNHDA and CDR2 SQIVND (reference sequence). The V segment lost 0 bases and the J segment 4 bases; nucleotides outside the gene matches: 8. The CDR3 DNA reads as TGTGCCAGTAGTATAGAAAGCGGGAGCACCTTATACAATGAGCAGTTCTTC. It translates to CASSIESGSTLYNEQFF.

This clone turned up a few times. The rearrangement uses TRBV5-1 and TRBJ2-5; TRBD1 or TRBD2 may be the D gene (6 bases each). Germline-derived CDR1 and CDR2 are SGHRS and YFSETQ. V lost 0 bases, J lost 1 base, and 7 bases lay in between. This CDR3 has 14 residues. The CDR3 spells CASSLAGAQETQYF. In DNA form, the CDR3 reads TGCGCCAGCAGCTTGGCGGGGGCCCAAGAGACCCAGTACTTC.

The rearrangement joins TRBV5-6 to TRBJ2-1; the match to TRBD2 covers 8 bases. Germline CDR1 and CDR2: SGHDT and YYEEEE. The length of the CDR3 is 19 residues. Unmatched junction bases numbered 18, after V lost 0 bases and J lost 7 bases. CDR3 in amino acids: CASSLAAEGYGGAGNEQFF. CDR3 sequence (DNA): TGTGCCAGCAGCTTGGCGGCTGAGGGGTACGGGGGGGCCGGTAATGAGCAGTTCTTC.

This chain uses TRBV19 with TRBJ1-4, with D tentatively TRBD1 (5 bases). From germline, CDR1 is LNHDA and CDR2 SQIVND (reference sequence). The ends were cut back, 8 bases at V and 5 bases at J, with 15 bases in the middle. The CDR3 is made up of 14 amino acids. The CDR3 nucleotides read TGTGCCAGTCGCCGGGACCCGAAAAATGAAAAACTGTTTTTT. It yields the protein CASRRDPKNEKLFF. Complete variable domain (other parts from reference TRBV19 and TRBJ1-4): DGGITQSPKYLFRKEGQNVTLSCEQNLNHDAMYWYRQDPGQGLRLIYYSQIVNDFQKGDIAEGYSVSREKKESFPLTVTSAQKNPTAFYLCASRRDPKNEKLFFGSGTQLSVL.

The chain is built from TRBV9 and TRBJ2-1, with 12 nucleotides matching TRBD2. J gave up 6 bases and V 0 bases, and 10 bases lay outside the gene matches. This CDR3 is built from 18 residues. Germline V gives CDR1 SGDLS, CDR2 YYNGEE. CDR3 protein: CASSVGLAGGPLTNEQFF. Here the CDR3 DNA reads TGTGCCAGCAGCGTAGGGCTAGCGGGGGGGCCACTCACCAATGAGCAGTTCTTC.

This clone ranks as medium-sized. This sequence joins TRBV4-1 and TRBJ2-1, with TRBD2 matching over 8 bases. Per germline, CDR1 MGHRA and CDR2 YSYEKL. The CDR3 is made up of 17 amino acids. V lost 1 base and J lost 0; bases outside the gene matches: 5. The chain's CDR3 is CASSQVEGTSSYNEQFF. CDR3 bases: TGCGCCAGCAGCCAAGTTGAAGGGACTAGCTCCTACAATGAGCAGTTCTTC.

The chain carries TRBV7-2 and TRBJ1-1, with D possibly matching TRBD1 (5 bases). The CDR3 has 15 residues. Germline values: CDR1 SGHTA, CDR2 FQGNSA. Trimming shortened V by 1 base and J by 0 bases, and 9 bases separated the two germline ends. CDR3 sequence: CASSLDGQVNTEAFF. Here the CDR3 DNA reads TGTGCCAGCAGCTTAGATGGACAAGTGAACACTGAAGCTTTCTTT.

This clone was counted a few times. In nucleotides, the CDR3 is TGTGCCAGCAGTTACCTCCTCGAGCAGTTCTTC. Translated: CASSYLLEQFF. This chain uses TRBV6-5 with TRBJ2-1, with D uncertain. V shed 2 bases and J shed 10 bases, with 6 bases lying between them. This CDR3 contains 11 residues. The germline CDR1 and CDR2 sequences are MNHEY and SVGAGI.

This sequence joins TRBV9 and TRBJ1-3, with TRBD1 as a possible D gene (6 bases). V lost 4 bases, J lost 1 base, and 15 bases lay in between. Per germline, CDR1 SGDLS and CDR2 YYNGEE. The CDR3 sequence is 16 residues long. The DNA for the CDR3 is TGTGCCAGCAGCTTCAGGACAGATTATTCTGGAAACACCATATATTTT. Translated: CASSFRTDYSGNTIYF.

The CDR3 is CASSPREGTEAFF. The CDR3 DNA follows: TGTGCCAGCTCACCAAGAGAGGGGACTGAAGCTTTCTTT. The chain recombines TRBV18 with TRBJ1-1, with D tentatively TRBD1 (5 bases). This CDR3 region has 13 residues. Trimming left V 2 bases short and J 5 bases short, with 9 bases between. Germline V gene data show CDR1 as KGHSH and CDR2 as LQKENI.

This clone was observed a handful of times. The genes are TRBV6-6 and TRBJ2-7; the D gene could be TRBD1 or TRBD2 (5 bases each). The CDR3 contains 12 residues. V was clipped by 7 bases and J by 6 bases, with 13 bases between them. Per germline, CDR1 MNHNY and CDR2 SVGAGI (reference sequence). The CDR3 DNA reads TGTGCCAGCACCTACGGTGGGGGCGAGCAGTACTTC. Translating it yields CASTYGGGEQYF.

V usage is TRBV7-3 and J usage is TRBJ2-1, with 10 bases lining up with TRBD2. Germline V gene data show CDR1 as SGHTA and CDR2 as FQGTGA. There are 18 residues in the CDR3. The trim removed 8 bases at V and 1 base at J, leaving 14 bases unmatched. CDR3 DNA sequence: TGTGCCAGCTCCATTAGGGGGACTAGCGTTATTTCCTACAATGAGCAGTTCTTC. Its protein is CASSIRGTSVISYNEQFF. The full variable domain, in which reference TRBV7-3 and TRBJ2-1 provide the parts outside the CDR3, is GAGVSQTPSNKVTEKGKYVELRCDPISGHTALYWYRQSLGQGPEFLIYFQGTGAADDSGLPNDRFFAVRPEGSVSTLKIQRTERGDSAVYLCASSIRGTSVISYNEQFFGPGTRLTVL.

V usage is TRBV21-1 and J usage is TRBJ2-2; TRBD2 is the table's D call and was not checked against the DNA. TRBV21-1 is a pseudogene. This CDR3 region has 20 residues. CDR3 nucleotides: TGTGCCAGCAGCAAAGCCCGACAGGGACTAGCGGGAGTTGGAACCGGGGAGCTGTTTTTT. Encoded protein: CASSKARQGLAGVGTGELFF.

V and J are TRBV6-1 and TRBJ1-3; the D is unclear. Germline lookup yields CDR1 MNHNS and CDR2 SASEGT. The CDR3 totals 16 residues. Trimming removed 2 bases from V and 4 bases from J, with 15 bases in between. The CDR3 sequence: CASSESRSGRGNTIYF. CDR3 in DNA: TGTGCCAGCAGTGAATCACGGTCGGGGAGGGGAAACACCATATATTTT.

This clone was seen only a few times. This sequence joins TRBV27 and TRBJ2-2; perhaps D is TRBD1 or TRBD2 (5 bases each). V lost 5 bases and J lost 5, with 15 bases in between. The CDR3 runs 15 residues. Germline CDR1 is MNHEY and CDR2 is SMNVEV (reference sequence). The CDR3 spells CASSLTRGKTGELFF. For the CDR3, the DNA is TGTGCCAGCAGTCTCACTAGGGGCAAGACCGGGGAGCTGTTTTTT.

There are a few counts of this clone. Sequence at one end of the junction differs from germline and may be a read error. The V and J genes are TRBV6-6 and TRBJ1-5; D is possibly TRBD1 (6 bases). This CDR3 comprises 15 residues. CDR1 and CDR2 (germline): MNHNY, SVGAGI (reference sequence). The CDR3 nucleotides read TGTGCCAGCTCCTTGTCGGACAGTACCAATCAACCCCAGCATTTT. This translates into CASSLSDSTNQPQHF.

This clone was seen a handful of times. The V call is TRBV5-8, the J call TRBJ2-7, with 11 bases aligning to TRBD2. Germline V CDR1 and CDR2: SGHTS, YDEGEE. With V trimmed by 1 base and J by 0 bases, 0 bases remained unmatched. The CDR3 is 15 amino acids. The CDR3 protein is CASSLTSGSSYEQYF. CDR3 in DNA: TGTGCCAGCAGCTTGACTAGCGGGAGCTCCTACGAGCAGTACTTC.

This chain uses TRBV9 with TRBJ2-1; 8 positions match TRBD2. The CDR3 extends over 16 amino acids. The J segment lost 4 bases and the V segment lost 0 bases, leaving 6 bases of the junction unmatched. The V gene's germline CDR1 is SGDLS and CDR2 YYNGEE. CDR3 loop: CASSVAPSSGYNEQFF. In nucleotides, the CDR3 is TGTGCCAGCAGCGTAGCTCCCTCTAGCGGGTACAATGAGCAGTTCTTC.

On this clone itself: This specimen includes other DNA sequences encoding the same CDR3. The chain combines TRBV18 with TRBJ2-3; D gene uncertain. The CDR3 sequence is 12 residues long. Germline V gene data show CDR1 as KGHSH and CDR2 as LQKENI. V was clipped by 3 bases and J by 0 bases, with 1 base between them. CDR3 region: CASSPSTDTQYF. CDR3 in DNA: TGTGCCAGCTCACCCAGCACAGATACGCAGTATTTT.

The V call is TRBV5-1, the J call TRBJ2-1; 7 bases map to TRBD2. The CDR3 totals 14 residues. Germline V gives CDR1 SGHRS, CDR2 YFSETQ. V lost 3 bases, J lost 5 bases, and 5 bases stayed unmatched. Written as DNA, the CDR3 is TGCGCCAGCAGCTCCTTAGCGGGCCACAATGAGCAGTTCTTC. Residues: CASSSLAGHNEQFF.